This TCR beta chain was recovered during a study of T cell responses to AZD1222 COVID-19 vaccine. Study-wide findings and caveats: Reportedly, close to half of spike-specific TCRs are directed against unmutated variant regions. Among those given AZD1222, only five or six were seropositive at baseline.

Comment on this clone: The antigen remains unidentified.

V was pared by 8 bases and J by 8 bases, with 16 bases between. CDR1 MNHEY and CDR2 SVGAGI come from the germline V gene. The CDR3 has 13 residues. Assay used: immunoSEQ multiplex PCR; TCRdb lists only in-frame clones, some missing. Among 55,000 to 70,000 clones listed, 89% were seen once. The sample in question was peripheral blood, obtained 28 days after the second AZD1222 dose. The chain joins TRBV6-5 to TRBJ2-1, with TRBD2 as a possible D gene (5 bases). The TCR originated in an adult who received the AZD1222 COVID-19 vaccine. The CDR3 bases are TGTGCCAGCCGGGTGAGCGGACCACATGAGCAGTTCTTC. It specifies CASRVSGPHEQFF.